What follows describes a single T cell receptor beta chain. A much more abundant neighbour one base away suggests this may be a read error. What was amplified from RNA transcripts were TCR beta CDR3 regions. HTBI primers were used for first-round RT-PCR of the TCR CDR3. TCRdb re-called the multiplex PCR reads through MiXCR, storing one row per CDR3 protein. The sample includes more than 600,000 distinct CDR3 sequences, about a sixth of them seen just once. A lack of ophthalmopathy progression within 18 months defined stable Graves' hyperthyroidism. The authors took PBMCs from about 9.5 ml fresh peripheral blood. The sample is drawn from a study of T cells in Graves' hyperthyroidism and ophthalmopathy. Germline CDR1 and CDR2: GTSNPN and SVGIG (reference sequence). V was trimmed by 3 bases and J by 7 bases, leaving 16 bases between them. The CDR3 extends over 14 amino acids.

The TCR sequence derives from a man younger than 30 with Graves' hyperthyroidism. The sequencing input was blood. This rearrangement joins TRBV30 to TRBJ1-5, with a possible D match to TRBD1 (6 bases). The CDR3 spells CAWRDGGLGQPQHF. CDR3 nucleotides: TGTGCCTGGAGGGACGGGGGGCTAGGGCAGCCCCAGCATTTT.